These 10 T cell receptor beta chains share one sample of origin, sequenced in a study of T cells in Graves' hyperthyroidism and ophthalmopathy. There were TCR beta CDR3 regions amplified from RNA transcripts. First-round RT-PCR with HTBI primers amplified the TCR CDR3 region. TCRdb itself ran the multiplex PCR reads through MiXCR, one entry per CDR3 protein. This repertoire shows 500,000 or so distinct CDR3 sequences, more than 15% found once; its top ten account for roughly a sixth. Sequenced: blood. The receptors were sampled from a woman under 30 with Graves' ophthalmopathy.

This clonotype was found many times. The J gene is TRBJ2-3, the V gene TRBV7-9; D not certain. This CDR3 is built from 11 residues. Germline loops: CDR1 SEHNR, CDR2 FQNEAQ (reference sequence). Deletions cut 7 bases from V and 5 bases from J, with 7 bases between. CDR3 region: CASIERDTQYF. In nucleotides, the CDR3 is TGTGCCAGCATCGAGCGAGATACGCAGTATTTT. Using reference TRBV7-9 and TRBJ2-3 for the parts outside the CDR3, the full variable domain is DTGVSQNPRHKITKRGQNVTFRCDPISEHNRLYWYRQTLGQGPEFLTYFQNEAQLEKSRLLSDRFSAERPKGSFSTLEIQRTEQGDSAMYLCASIERDTQYFGPGTRLTVL.

This clonotype was seen at least ten times. CDR3 residues: CSASFAGGQYEQYF. The DNA for the CDR3 is TGCAGTGCTAGCTTTGCGGGGGGGCAGTACGAGCAGTACTTC. This chain joins TRBV20-1 and TRBJ2-7; 9 nucleotides match TRBD2. The CDR3 is made up of 14 amino acids. Germline CDR1 DFQATT, CDR2 SNEGSKA (reference sequence). With 3 bases clipped from V and 4 bases from J, the junction kept 7 bases outside the gene matches.

This clonotype has only a few counts. A much more abundant neighbour one base away suggests this may be a read error. The genes are TRBV20-1 and TRBJ2-3; D gene ambiguous. This CDR3 spans 15 amino acids. Per germline, CDR1 DFQATT and CDR2 SNEGSKA (reference sequence). CDR3 residues: CSDRTPQASTDTQYF. CDR3 DNA sequence: TGCAGTGATAGAACCCCCCAGGCTAGCACAGATACGCAGTATTTT.

This clonotype was seen ten or more times. This chain joins TRBV3-1 and TRBJ1-5; D is undetermined. The germline V gene encodes CDR1 LGHDT and CDR2 YNNKEL (reference sequence). Trimming shortened V by 0 bases and J by 0 bases, and 6 bases separated the two germline ends. The CDR3 runs to 15 residues. CDR3 region: CASSQDTVSNQPQHF. The CDR3 DNA reads as TGTGCCAGCAGCCAAGACACCGTTAGCAATCAGCCCCAGCATTTT.

This clonotype was counted between two and nine times. V usage is TRBV3-1 and J usage is TRBJ1-2, with 7 bases aligning to TRBD1. Germline V gives CDR1 LGHDT, CDR2 YNNKEL (reference sequence). The ends lost 0 bases at V and 5 bases at J; junction bases unmatched: 15. CDR3 length equals 18 residues. The CDR3 DNA is TGTGCCAGCAGCCAAGATAGAGGACAGGCTAACTCTGTATATGGCTACACCTTC. Protein: CASSQDRGQANSVYGYTF.

This clonotype came up a few times. The genes are TRBV30 and TRBJ2-7; TRBD2 might be the D (5 bases). The germline V and J ends were trimmed by 3 bases and 7 bases, with 25 bases remaining between them. CDR1 GTSNPN and CDR2 SVGIG come from the germline V gene (reference sequence). The CDR3 has 16 residues. CDR3 amino acids: CAWSLPRPREKGEQYF. The CDR3 DNA is TGTGCCTGGAGCCTCCCCCGTCCTAGGGAGAAGGGTGAGCAGTACTTC.

V gene TRBV4-1 combines with J gene TRBJ1-2; D might be TRBD1 (6 bases). Trimming stripped 4 bases from V and 3 bases from J, with 18 bases between. The V gene's germline CDR1 is MGHRA and CDR2 YSYEKL. The CDR3 runs to 16 residues. The CDR3 protein is CASSRTNMGAHYGYTF. The CDR3 DNA is TGCGCCAGCAGCCGCACCAATATGGGGGCCCACTATGGCTACACCTTC.

With respect to this clonotype: Possible read error: a much larger clone is one base away. The chain is built from TRBV7-9 and TRBJ2-7, with 13 bases that match TRBD2. This CDR3 spans 16 amino acids. V trimming: 4 bases; J trimming: 7 bases; junction bases outside the gene matches: 10. The germline CDR1 and CDR2 sequences are SEHNR and FQNEAQ (reference sequence). Here the CDR3 DNA reads TGTGCCAGCAGCTGGACTAGCGGGGGCCGGGGGGATGAGCAGTACTTC. Protein sequence: CASSWTSGGRGDEQYF.

This clonotype was detected a few times. The chain carries TRBV7-6 and TRBJ2-7, with 7 bases that match TRBD2. Germline V CDR1 and CDR2: SGHVS, FNYEAQ. The J segment lost 3 bases and the V segment lost 4 bases, leaving 6 bases of the junction unmatched. The CDR3 runs to 14 residues. In DNA form, the CDR3 reads TGTGCCAGCAGCTCAATTTCGGGGGGCTACGAGCAGTACTTC. The encoded protein is CASSSISGGYEQYF.

This clonotype was seen a handful of times. The CDR3 spells CASSQVGTILISSETQYF. In DNA form, the CDR3 reads TGCGCCAGCAGCCAAGTCGGGACTATCCTTATAAGCAGCGAGACCCAGTACTTC. The chain employs TRBV4-1 and TRBJ2-5; 7 nucleotides line up with TRBD2. Looked up from germline, CDR1 is MGHRA and CDR2 is YSYEKL. The CDR3 is 18 residues long. V shed 1 base and J 5 bases; nucleotides not matched to a gene: 16.